Given below is one T cell receptor beta chain in context. Its recognized antigen is unknown. No per-base quality is available; no much larger clone lies one base away. The library was produced with the immunoSEQ multiplex PCR assay. Here the immuneACCESS table is served through TCRdb, limited to in-frame sequences with V and J called. Missing clones are a known gap in these copies; in checked studies unresolved V genes cover under half, and the rest lacks a known reason. The sample profile shows tens of thousands of clones; about 78% of them were found once. The top ten clonotypes cover 4% of the sample. This specimen comes from a study of radiotherapy plus CTLA-4 blockade in lung cancer (dated by TCRdb to 2017 to 2018). Concerning the study at large: Objective responses were observed in 15% to 20% of enrolled patients, and disease control was achieved in approximately 30%.

Overall study outcomes, separate from this receptor: The strongest predictors of response were reported to be early dynamic shifts in blood T cell clones along with a rise in serum interferon-beta following radiation. TCR clones derived from tumors expanded in peripheral blood after treatment with radiotherapy and ipilimumab.

The junction shows trimming of 4 bases on V and 7 bases on J, and the gene matches do not reach 13 bases of it. From its cysteine to its phenylalanine, the CDR3 spans 17 amino acids. Only the CDR3 portion is preserved as DNA: 51 bases, with reading frame beginning at the first base. CDR1 is given as SGHRS and CDR2 as YFSETQ, both from the germline V gene. The study evaluated CTLA-4 blockade (ipilimumab) given together with focal radiation therapy in patients who had chemo-refractory metastatic non-small-cell lung cancer. The V gene is TRBV5-1 and the J gene is TRBJ2-1; TRBD2 agrees with 11 junctional bases. The sequenced sample was peripheral blood, obtained from a patient treated with radiotherapy plus ipilimumab. The origin of this receptor is a human donor with non-small cell lung cancer who had a partial response to radiotherapy plus ipilimumab. Some clones in this sample may be carry-over from other donors' samples. The DNA sequence reads TGCGCCAGCAGCCGCGGCGTTAGCGGGGGGGTAGGGAATGAGCAGTTCTTC. It encodes CASSRGVSGGVGNEQFF.